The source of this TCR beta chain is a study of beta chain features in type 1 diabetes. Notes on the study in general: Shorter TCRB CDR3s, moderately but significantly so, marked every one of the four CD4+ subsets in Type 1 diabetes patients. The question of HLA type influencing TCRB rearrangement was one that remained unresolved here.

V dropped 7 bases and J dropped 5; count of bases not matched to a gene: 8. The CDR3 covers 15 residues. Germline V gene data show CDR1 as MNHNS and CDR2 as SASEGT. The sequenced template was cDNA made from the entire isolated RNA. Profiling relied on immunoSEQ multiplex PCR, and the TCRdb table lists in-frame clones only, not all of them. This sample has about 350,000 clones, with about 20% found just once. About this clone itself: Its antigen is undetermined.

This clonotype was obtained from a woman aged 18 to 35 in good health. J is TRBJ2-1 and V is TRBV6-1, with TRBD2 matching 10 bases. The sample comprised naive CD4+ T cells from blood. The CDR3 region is CASTMRTSGNNEQFF. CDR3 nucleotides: TGTGCCAGCACTATGCGAACTAGCGGGAACAATGAGCAGTTCTTC.